Listed here is a single T cell receptor beta chain. Germline V CDR1 and CDR2: MNHNY, SVGAGI (reference sequence). The trim removed 0 bases at V and 6 bases at J, leaving 10 bases unmatched. The CDR3 contains 16 residues. This entry comes from a study of blood T cell repertoires in COVID-19. Sequencing was performed with immunoSEQ multiplex PCR; in TCRdb, only in-frame clones are kept and a portion is missing. The repertoire includes about 68,000 clones, about 82% of them detected once, and 20% to 25% sits in the top ten. Material: peripheral blood. The chain employs TRBV6-6 and TRBJ1-2, with 7 nucleotides matching TRBD1. This receptor was taken from a man aged 50-60 years with acute or convalescent COVID-19. CDR3 loop: CASSYSTYGTDNGYTF. The CDR3 bases are TGTGCCAGCAGTTACTCGACGTATGGGACAGATAATGGCTACACCTTC.